This T cell receptor (beta chain) was sequenced during a study of T cell changes during pregnancy in multiple sclerosis. J lost 2 bases, V lost 4 bases, and 6 bases had no gene match. The CDR3 consists of 16 residues. CDR1 is MNHNS, CDR2 SASEGT, per germline. The repertoire was sequenced with immunoSEQ multiplex PCR; TCRdb's copy has only in-frame clones and lacks some. Of over 70,000 clones listed, around 93% were seen once; the top ten hold approximately 4.5%. The chain has TRBV6-1 and TRBJ2-3; TRBD2 matches at 10 bases. The material was peripheral blood, obtained in the first trimester of pregnancy. The receptor was derived from a female donor with multiple sclerosis, enrolled in a pregnancy study. The CDR3 coding sequence is TGTGCCAGCAGTGGACTAGCGGGTGATTACACAGATACGCAGTATTTT. Its protein product is CASSGLAGDYTDTQYF.